The 11 T cell receptor beta chains listed next were all sequenced from one sample in a study of human T cells and chemical hapten exposure. Documented time point: patch test 2, 6 weeks after DPC sensitization. Specified treatment: therapeutic diphenylcyclopropenone sensitization with weekly scalp DPC. TCRdb called the RACE reads again in MiXCR, with one record for every CDR3 protein. The table includes a few hundred thousand distinct CDR3 sequences, about 6.3% detected once. Specimen: whole blood, collected in connection with sensitization to the hapten diphenylcyclopropenone (DPC). These receptors all stem from a woman between 18 and 30 years old with alopecia areata. Some clones in this sample may be carry-over from other donors' samples.

V is TRBV24-1 and J is TRBJ1-5, with a possible D match to TRBD1 (5 bases). Germline CDR1 KGHDR, CDR2 SFDVKD. V gave up 3 bases and J gave up 4 bases, with 9 bases separating them. This CDR3 is built from 14 residues. DNA of the CDR3: TGTGCCACCAGTGATCCGGGACGAAATCAGCCCCAGCATTTT. It is translated as CATSDPGRNQPQHF.

This clonotype was counted at least ten times. The CDR3 region is CASSLEGTGANVLTF. In DNA form, the CDR3 reads TGCGCCAGCAGCTTGGAAGGGACTGGGGCCAACGTCCTGACTTTC. The gene calls are TRBV5-1 and TRBJ2-6; D remains ambiguous. This CDR3 is 15 amino acids long. The germline gives CDR1 SGHRS, CDR2 YFSETQ. Trimming cost V 0 bases and J 2 bases, with 6 bases left between them.

The DNA of the CDR3 is TGCGCCAGCAGCCAAGAGATTGGTGAGGGGACAGAAGAGACCCAGTACTTC. Translated, it gives CASSQEIGEGTEETQYF. The V and J genes are TRBV4-3 and TRBJ2-5; TRBD1 agrees at 7 bases. CDR1 is LGHNA, CDR2 YSLEER, per germline. The CDR3 spans 17 residues. J was trimmed by 3 bases and V by 0 bases; bases with no gene match: 10.

This clonotype occurred once. The V call is TRBV15, the J call TRBJ1-3; 8 bases match TRBD1. The CDR3 has 14 amino acids. The junction had 2 bases not matched to a gene; V was cut back by 5 bases and J by 2 bases. From germline, CDR1 is LNHNV and CDR2 YYDKDF (reference sequence). CDR3 DNA sequence: TGTGCCACCAGCGCACAGGGGGCTGGAAACACCATATATTTT. Translation gives CATSAQGAGNTIYF.

This clonotype was picked up many times. V is TRBV6-5 and J is TRBJ2-2, with 9 bases matching TRBD1. The germline V gene has CDR1 MNHEY and CDR2 SVGAGI. After removal of 6 bases from V and 5 bases from J, the junction contained 4 bases not matched to a gene. CDR3 size: 14 residues. The DNA of the CDR3 is TGTGCCAGCAGGGGGACAGGGTATACCGGGGAGCTGTTTTTT. Amino acid sequence: CASRGTGYTGELFF.

This clonotype has ten or more counts. CDR3 sequence (DNA): TGCAGTGCTAAGGGTGCAGGGCAGGTGAACACTGAAGCTTTCTTT. Residues: CSAKGAGQVNTEAFF. The chain is built from TRBV20-1 and TRBJ1-1, with D maybe TRBD1 (5 bases). This CDR3 region has 15 residues. The germline gives CDR1 DFQATT, CDR2 SNEGSKA (reference sequence). V was pared by 4 bases and J by 0 bases, with 15 bases between.

Only a few counts were recorded for this clonotype. V usage is TRBV5-4 and J usage is TRBJ2-7, with TRBD1 matching 10 bases. Germline loops: CDR1 SGHNT, CDR2 YYREEE (reference sequence). The CDR3 has 15 amino acids. V lost 4 bases, J lost 4 bases, and 8 bases stayed unmatched. CDR3 sequence reads: CASSQTTGGTYEQYF. The DNA of the CDR3 is TGTGCCAGCAGCCAAACGACAGGGGGCACATACGAGCAGTACTTC.

This clonotype was counted ten times or more. This chain uses TRBV12-3 or TRBV12-4 with TRBJ1-3; the D gene is possibly TRBD1 (6 bases). The CDR3 is made up of 15 amino acids. With 7 bases removed from V and 0 bases from J, the gap between germline ends came to 13 bases. The chain's CDR3 is CASTLLGGSGNTIYF. The CDR3 DNA is TGTGCCAGCACCCTCTTAGGGGGCTCTGGAAACACCATATATTTT.

This clonotype was seen more than once but under ten times. The CDR3 loop is CASSPWNEDQPQHF. CDR3 nucleotide sequence: TGTGCCAGCTCACCCTGGAATGAAGATCAGCCCCAGCATTTT. The rearrangement uses TRBV18 and TRBJ1-5; D call uncertain. This CDR3 has 14 residues. Trimming removed 3 bases from V and 5 bases from J, with 11 bases in between. The germline V gene has CDR1 KGHSH and CDR2 LQKENI.

This clonotype appeared a few times. This sequence joins TRBV7-8 and TRBJ2-1, with TRBD2 matching over 8 bases. This CDR3 contains 15 residues. V lost 4 bases to trimming and J lost 5 bases; unmatched junction nucleotides: 7. Germline CDR1 reads SGHVS; CDR2 reads FQNEAQ. CDR3 loop: CASSSGNSGDNEQFF. DNA for the CDR3: TGTGCCAGCAGCTCGGGTAATAGCGGGGACAATGAGCAGTTCTTC.

This chain uses TRBV20-1 with TRBJ1-3; D gene unclear. V was clipped by 3 bases and J by 4 bases, with 10 bases between them. This CDR3 is built from 13 residues. Per germline, CDR1 DFQATT and CDR2 SNEGSKA (reference sequence). The CDR3 sequence is CSARYPGGNTIYF. CDR3 bases: TGCAGTGCTAGGTATCCGGGGGGAAACACCATATATTTT.